This TCR beta chain was sequenced for a study of OX40 agonist ivuxolimab in advanced cancers. In terms of the full investigation: Ivuxolimab, which targeted the costimulatory receptor OX40 (CD134), was an agonistic, fully human IgG2 monoclonal antibody. Intravenous ivuxolimab was administered to patients every 2 weeks at six dose levels: 0.01, 0.1, 0.3, 1.5, 3 and 10 mg/kg. Among the 50 to 55 dose-escalation patients, around 19 had hepatocellular carcinoma, about 15 melanoma, 9 renal cell carcinoma and 9 head and neck cancer. In the dose-escalation cohort, 82.7% of patients were male, and the mean age was approximately 60 years, with a range of 23 to 79. Prior anti-PD-1, anti-PD-L1 or anti-CTLA-4 therapy was permitted, and checkpoint inhibitors had been received by 30% to 40% of dose-escalation patients. Partial responses were achieved by three dose-escalation patients, of whom one had hepatocellular carcinoma and two had cutaneous melanoma. The point of sequencing TCRbeta in the periphery was to test whether ivuxolimab changed TCR sequence diversity and drove clonal T-cell expansion. The monotherapy dose-escalation portion (N of about 50 patients) of the phase I ivuxolimab trial is reported in the paper.

Study-wide conclusions, independent of this receptor: Low levels of normalized T-cell clonal expansion were also seen in some nonresponding patients. In the 0.1-3.0 mg/kg groups, partial responders were among the patients with the lowest normalized peripheral clonal expansion, particularly in CD8+ T cells. At doses of 0.1 to 3.0 mg/kg, clonal expansion of both CD4+ and CD8+ blood T cells was observed from baseline to week 6. The antigen specificity of the peripheral T cells that underwent clonal expansion was not determined. After ivuxolimab, more expanded clones were found on average in CD8+ T cells than in CD4+ T cells.

Spanning cysteine to phenylalanine, the CDR3 consists of 16 amino acids. Only the CDR3 region is kept as DNA, spanning 48 bases read in frame from base 1. The germline V gene yields SGHRS for CDR1 and YFSETQ for CDR2. Trimming accounts for 4 bases at V and 0 bases at J, while the number of junction bases matched to no gene is 10. Worth noting for this clone: The specificity of this receptor is unknown. No clone much larger than this one lies a single base away; base qualities are absent.

Genomic DNA was isolated from the sorted cells so that the TCRbeta CDR3 region could be sequenced. TCRbeta CDR3 regions were sequenced using the immunoSEQ Assay. What TCRdb holds here is the immuneACCESS table cut down to in-frame rearrangements. Part of the clones is not present; checked against another copy, under half of the missing clones reflect an unresolved V gene, and the others are unexplained. The sample yields about 74,000 clones; 80% to 85% were counted once. Jointly, the top ten make up less than 2.5% of the sample. Patients with a history of autoimmune disease or receiving systemic immunosuppression were excluded from the trial. In every dose cohort, peripheral blood was drawn for TCR sequencing at baseline, cycle 4 day 1, and cycle 7 day 1. Samples came from an open-label, multicenter, first-in-human phase I dose-escalation trial of ivuxolimab. The trial enrolled adults with locally advanced or metastatic head and neck squamous cell, hepatocellular, melanoma or renal cell carcinoma. Before TCR sequencing, CD4+ T cells and CD8+ T cells from peripheral blood were sorted into separate populations.

The rearranged chain carries TRBV5-1 and TRBJ2-7; 7 junctional bases match TRBD1. The clonotype was recovered from an adult with an advanced solid tumor such as melanoma, head and neck, liver or kidney cancer. The sequencing here drew on CD4+ or CD8+ T cells sorted from blood, taken in a trial of the OX40 agonist ivuxolimab. For the CDR3, the sequence is CASSNRQGPSSYEQYF. In nucleotides, the sequence is TGCGCCAGCAGCAATCGACAGGGCCCAAGCTCCTACGAGCAGTACTTC.